The 12 T cell receptor beta chains below come from one sample, sequenced in a study of blood T cells in healthy people across ages. A sample-barcoded 5' primer and a J-beta primer mix were used in a second PCR of about 7 to 12 cycles. TCRdb re-derived calls from the 5' RACE reads in MiXCR, one entry per CDR3 protein. The table includes some 900,000 distinct CDR3 sequences, around 28% detected once. The sample comprised blood. These receptors were collected from a woman over 75 in good health.

This clonotype has a single count. A much larger clone is a single base away; this may be a read error. The chain has TRBV27 and TRBJ2-1; TRBD2 is a possible D gene (5 bases). The CDR3 is 12 amino acids. Germline lookup yields CDR1 MNHEY and CDR2 SMNVEV (reference sequence). Trimming pared 8 bases from V and 6 bases from J, leaving 11 bases between. The CDR3 nucleotides read TGTGCCAGCGTCTCGGACTGCAATGAGCAGTTCTTC. Translating it yields CASVSDCNEQFF.

This sequence joins TRBV30 and TRBJ1-1; TRBD1 agrees at 9 bases. Per germline, CDR1 GTSNPN and CDR2 SVGIG (reference sequence). The ends lost 5 bases at V and 2 bases at J; junction bases unmatched: 9. The CDR3 loop spans 15 amino acids. The DNA of the CDR3 is TGTGCCTGGCTTAAAGGGGACAGGGACAACACTGAAGCTTTCTTT. Translated: CAWLKGDRDNTEAFF.

The rearrangement joins TRBV6-2 or TRBV6-3 to TRBJ2-1; 10 positions match TRBD2. Germline V lookup: CDR1 MNHEY, CDR2 SVGEGT. The CDR3 has 16 amino acids. J was trimmed by 8 bases and V by 5 bases; bases with no gene match: 12. CDR3 loop: CASSTKRQRGGDEQFF. The CDR3 region has the DNA TGTGCCAGCAGTACGAAGAGGCAGCGGGGGGGCGATGAGCAGTTCTTC.

Comment on this clonotype: Relative to the germline gene, one junction end is altered; a read error may explain this. In nucleotides, the CDR3 is TGTGCCACCAGCGGAGATCGTGGGGTTTACTATGGCTACACCTTC. It is translated as CATSGDRGVYYGYTF. This chain connects TRBV15 to TRBJ1-2; D gene unclear. Germline V gene lookup returns CDR1 LNHNV and CDR2 YYDKDF (reference sequence). This CDR3 has 15 amino acids.

Concerning this clonotype itself: A much larger clone differs from this one at a single base, so this may be a read error. The V and J genes are TRBV15 and TRBJ2-3; D gene ambiguous. Germline CDR1 is LNHNV and CDR2 is YYDKDF (reference sequence). The CDR3 sequence is 13 residues long. CDR3 in amino acids: CATGRDQELTQYF. CDR3 sequence (DNA): TGTGCCACCGGCAGAGATCAAGAGTTGACGCAGTATTTT.

The chain has TRBV6-6 and TRBJ2-7, with a tentative D call TRBD1 (6 bases). The CDR3 totals 15 residues. Trimming cost V 5 bases and J 6 bases, with 20 bases left between them. Germline lookup yields CDR1 MNHNY and CDR2 SVGAGI (reference sequence). CDR3 sequence: CASSPRDQGLVEQYF. CDR3 in DNA: TGTGCCAGCAGTCCCCGGGACCAGGGGTTAGTCGAGCAGTACTTC.

About this clonotype itself: A read error may be the cause here, since a much bigger clone is one base away. This chain uses TRBV18 with TRBJ2-5; 8 bases agree with TRBD1. CDR1 KGHSH and CDR2 LQKENI come from the germline V gene. This CDR3 region has 13 residues. DNA of the CDR3: TGTGCCAGCTCCAAGACAGGGGCAGAGGCCCAGTACTTC. Translating it yields CASSKTGAEAQYF.

The chain recombines TRBV20-1 with TRBJ2-3; D possibly corresponds to TRBD2 (6 bases). Trimming left V 1 base short and J 8 bases short, with 7 bases between. Germline loops: CDR1 DFQATT, CDR2 SNEGSKA (reference sequence). The CDR3 length is 11 residues. The CDR3 sequence: CSARAEGTQYF. The CDR3 DNA is TGCAGTGCTAGAGCGGAGGGTACGCAGTATTTT.

This clonotype has a count of ten or more. The chain recombines TRBV6-2 or TRBV6-3 with TRBJ2-1; TRBD1 matches 7 bases. V gave up 6 bases and J gave up 13 bases; unmatched junction bases: 9. Germline lookup yields CDR1 MNHEY and CDR2 SVGEGT. The CDR3 extends over 12 amino acids. The CDR3 here is CASRTGYYSQFF. CDR3 bases: TGTGCCAGCAGGACAGGGTATTATTCACAGTTCTTC.

This clonotype was counted a few times. With a much larger clone just one base away, this may be a read error. This sequence joins TRBV12-3 or TRBV12-4 and TRBJ2-5; TRBD2 matches at 9 bases. There are 15 residues in the CDR3. The trim removed 4 bases at V and 11 bases at J, leaving 14 bases unmatched. CDR3 nucleotides: TGTGCCAGCAGTTACACGGGCGGGGGGGCGAATGAGCAGTACTTC. Translation gives CASSYTGGGANEQYF.

This clonotype has a count of ten or more. This chain joins TRBV3-1 and TRBJ2-3; possible D gene TRBD2, 6 bases. Germline values: CDR1 LGHDT, CDR2 YNNKEL (reference sequence). CDR3 length: 16 amino acids. Trimming removed 4 bases at V and 6 bases at J, with 20 bases between. The CDR3 region has the DNA TGTGCCAGCAGCCGAGGAGGAGGGCGCCGAAATGATACGCAGTATTTT. This encodes CASSRGGGRRNDTQYF.

The CDR3 here is CASSSPRTSGGAYESYNEQFF. CDR3 nucleotide sequence: TGCGCCAGCAGCTCCCCCCGGACTAGCGGGGGGGCCTATGAATCCTACAATGAGCAGTTCTTC. The chain is built from TRBV5-1 and TRBJ2-1; 15 bases are shared with TRBD2. The CDR3 contains 21 residues. Germline V gene lookup returns CDR1 SGHRS and CDR2 YFSETQ. After removal of 3 bases from V and 1 base from J, the junction contained 14 bases not matched to a gene.